This T cell receptor (beta chain) was sequenced during a study of CD8 T cells in Susac syndrome. Reverse transcription used roughly 0.45 to 1 ug RNA and random hexamers. The immunoSEQ assay covered 54 Vbeta and 13 Jbeta segments for CDR3. One entry per CDR3 protein results from TCRdb running MiXCR on the immunoSEQ multiplex PCR reads. This sample has some 200,000 distinct CDR3 sequences; 95% occur once, and the top ten carry 0.075% to 0.095%. To note about this clonotype: The antigen is undetermined.

V was clipped by 2 bases and J by 6 bases; unmatched bases: 3. The CDR3 totals 14 residues. Germline V gene lookup returns CDR1 MNHEY and CDR2 SMNVEV (reference sequence). Bulk CD8+ and CD4+ cells came from magnetic negative isolation; CD8+ TEMRA by FACS. The study, taken as a whole, reports: It was acknowledged in the study that the number of individuals who were included in its TCR sequencing and HLA analysis was relatively small.

Source material: CD4+ T cells from PBMCs. The chain has TRBV27 and TRBJ2-7; 11 bases align to TRBD2. The clonotype originates from a human donor with multiple sclerosis. In DNA form, the CDR3 reads TGTGCCAGCAGTTTAGGAGGACTAGCGGGCGAGCAGTACTTC. It yields the protein CASSLGGLAGEQYF.